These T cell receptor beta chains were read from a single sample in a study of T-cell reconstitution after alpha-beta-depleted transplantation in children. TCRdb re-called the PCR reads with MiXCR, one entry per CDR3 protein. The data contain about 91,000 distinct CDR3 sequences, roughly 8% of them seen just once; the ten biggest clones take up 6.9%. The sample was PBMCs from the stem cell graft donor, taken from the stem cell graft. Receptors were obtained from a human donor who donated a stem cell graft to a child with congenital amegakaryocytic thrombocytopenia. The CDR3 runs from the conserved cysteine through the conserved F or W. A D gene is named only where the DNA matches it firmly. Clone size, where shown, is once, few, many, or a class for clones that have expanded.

CSALERGDYNEQFF	TGCAGTGCTTTAGAGAGAGGGGACTACAATGAGCAGTTCTTC	TRBJ2-1	NA	many	TRBV20-1
CASSLDLADRNEQFF	TGCGCCAGCAGCTTGGATCTAGCGGACCGCAATGAGCAGTTCTTC	TRBJ2-1	TRBD2	many	TRBV5-1
CASSPRRKVGTDTQYF	TGTGCCAGCAGCCCCCGCCGAAAGGTGGGAACAGATACGCAGTATTTT	TRBJ2-3	NA	many	TRBV5-4
CASSFGSDEQFF	TGTGCCAGCAGTTTCGGGTCAGATGAGCAGTTCTTC	TRBJ2-1	NA	many	TRBV28
CSARDRETQYF	TGCAGTGCTAGAGATCGAGAGACCCAGTACTTC	TRBJ2-5	NA	NA	TRBV20-1
CATSDLGENYGYTF	TGTGCCACCAGTGATTTGGGGGAAAACTATGGCTACACCTTC	TRBJ1-2	NA	NA	TRBV24-1
CSVAKSINSPLHF	TGCAGCGTTGCCAAGTCCATTAATTCACCCCTCCACTTT	TRBJ1-6	NA	many	TRBV29-1
CASSYTAVDPDGYTF	TGTGCCAGCAGTTACACTGCAGTAGATCCGGATGGCTACACCTTC	TRBJ1-2	NA	NA	TRBV6-5
CASSELGVQFF	TGTGCCAGCAGTGAATTGGGGGTGCAGTTCTTC	TRBJ2-1	NA	many	TRBV2
CASSLAWGSSYNEQFF	TGTGCCAGCAGCTTAGCGTGGGGGAGCTCCTACAATGAGCAGTTCTTC	TRBJ2-1	NA	many	TRBV7-6
CASSLAGHSGEQFF	TGTGCCAGCAGCTTAGCGGGTCATTCCGGTGAGCAGTTCTTC	TRBJ2-1	NA	many	TRBV7-2
CASSPWTGRLETQYF	TGCGCCAGCAGTCCTTGGACAGGGCGGCTGGAGACCCAGTACTTC	TRBJ2-5	TRBD1	many	TRBV5-1
CASSLNRVNEAFF	TGTGCCAGCAGCTTGAACAGGGTAAATGAAGCTTTCTTT	TRBJ1-1	NA	many	TRBV5-5
CASSLVAGNTDTQYF	TGTGCCAGCAGCTTAGTAGCGGGGAACACAGATACGCAGTATTTT	TRBJ2-3	TRBD2	many	TRBV13
CASSPSVAGEGTDTQYF	TGTGCCAGCAGCCCGTCTGTAGCGGGAGAGGGCACAGATACGCAGTATTTT	TRBJ2-3	TRBD2	NA	TRBV7-3
CAIRHSPGQNTEAFF	TGTGCCATCAGACACTCCCCGGGACAGAACACTGAAGCTTTCTTT	TRBJ1-1	NA	many	TRBV10-3
CSAQGTYEQYF	TGCAGTGCCCAGGGAACCTACGAGCAGTACTTC	TRBJ2-7	NA	many	TRBV20-1
CASMTSGDRSHNEQFF	TGTGCCAGCATGACTAGCGGGGACCGATCGCACAATGAGCAGTTCTTC	TRBJ2-1	TRBD2	many	TRBV2
CSARTGSKNIQYF	TGCAGTGCTCGGACAGGGTCCAAAAACATTCAGTACTTC	TRBJ2-4	TRBD1	many	TRBV20-1
CASGWRGATTSSYNEQFF	TGTGCTAGTGGTTGGAGAGGGGCCACTACCAGCTCCTACAATGAGCAGTTCTTC	TRBJ2-1	NA	NA	TRBV12-5
CASSYSEGEFDTEAFF	TGTGCCAGCAGTTACTCCGAGGGGGAATTCGACACTGAAGCTTTCTTT	TRBJ1-1	NA	many	TRBV6-2/TRBV6-3
CSANSGRVDYEQYF	TGCAGTGCTAATAGCGGGAGGGTCGACTACGAGCAGTACTTC	TRBJ2-7	TRBD2	many	TRBV20-1
CASSLDGLNEQFF	TGCGCCAGCAGCTTGGATGGCTTGAATGAGCAGTTCTTC	TRBJ2-1	NA	few	TRBV5-1
CASSQGQGSGANVLTF	TGTGCCAGCAGCCAAGGACAGGGGTCTGGGGCCAACGTCCTGACTTTC	TRBJ2-6	TRBD1	many	TRBV4-2
CSVSRTGRMEEAFF	TGCAGCGTTTCGAGGACGGGAAGGATGGAGGAAGCTTTCTTT	TRBJ1-1	NA	many	TRBV29-1
CASSLKVAGELYNEQFF	TGCGCCAGCAGCTTGAAGGTAGCGGGAGAGTTGTACAATGAGCAGTTCTTC	TRBJ2-1	TRBD2	many	TRBV5-1
CASRTTNGDGQPQHF	TGTGCCAGCAGGACGACGAATGGCGACGGGCAGCCCCAGCATTTT	TRBJ1-5	NA	many	TRBV12-3/TRBV12-4
CASSKDRGEDTQYF	TGCGCCAGCAGCAAGGACAGGGGGGAGGATACGCAGTATTTT	TRBJ2-3	TRBD1	many	TRBV5-1
CASSLVPGQNYEQYF	TGCGCCAGCAGCTTGGTCCCAGGGCAAAACTACGAGCAGTACTTC	TRBJ2-7	NA	many	TRBV5-1
CASSELCFQEPTTDTQYF	TGTGCCAGCAGTGAACTATGTTTCCAGGAGCCAACCACAGATACGCAGTATTTT	TRBJ2-3	NA	NA	TRBV25-1
CASSPGQGDNQPQHF	TGTGCCAGCTCACCAGGACAGGGGGACAATCAGCCCCAGCATTTT	TRBJ1-5	TRBD1	NA	TRBV18
CAISAQEGGGKNIQYF	TGTGCCATCAGCGCCCAGGAGGGGGGTGGCAAAAACATTCAGTACTTC	TRBJ2-4	NA	many	TRBV10-3
CSVEQGAGGNTIYF	TGCAGCGTTGAACAGGGGGCGGGAGGAAACACCATATATTTT	TRBJ1-3	TRBD1	many	TRBV29-1
CASSLSGGGETQYF	TGTGCCAGCAGCCTGTCAGGGGGAGGTGAGACCCAGTACTTC	TRBJ2-5	NA	many	TRBV12-3/TRBV12-4
CASSLTAGTGNTIYF	TGTGCCAGCAGCTTAACCGCAGGGACTGGAAACACCATATATTTT	TRBJ1-3	NA	many	TRBV7-2
CASSLSGLENNEQFF	TGTGCCAGCAGCTTAAGTGGCTTGGAAAACAATGAGCAGTTCTTC	TRBJ2-1	NA	few	TRBV7-3
CASSLSQGDTEAFF	TGTGCCAGCAGTTTATCACAGGGGGACACTGAAGCTTTCTTT	TRBJ1-1	TRBD1	many	TRBV12-3/TRBV12-4
CASKTGTGNEKLFF	TGTGCCAGCAAGACCGGGACAGGGAATGAAAAACTGTTTTTT	TRBJ1-4	TRBD1	NA	TRBV2
CASSPGGQATGELFF	TGTGCCAGCTCACCGGGCGGACAGGCCACCGGGGAGCTGTTTTTT	TRBJ2-2	TRBD1	NA	TRBV18
CASSFGWVTDTQYF	TGCGCCAGCAGCTTCGGCTGGGTCACAGATACGCAGTATTTT	TRBJ2-3	NA	NA	TRBV5-1
CASSELGTSGRPYF	TGTGCCAGCAGTGAGTTAGGGACTAGCGGGAGACCGTACTTC	TRBJ2-7	TRBD2	many	TRBV6-1
CASSLTSGGGELFF	TGTGCCAGCAGTTTGACTAGCGGAGGCGGGGAGCTGTTTTTT	TRBJ2-2	TRBD2	many	TRBV12-3/TRBV12-4
CAWQPPGLAPTGTDTQYF	TGTGCCTGGCAACCGCCGGGACTAGCCCCGACCGGCACAGATACGCAGTATTTT	TRBJ2-3	TRBD2	few	TRBV30
CSAPRGQANYGYTF	TGCAGTGCGCCCCGGGGACAAGCTAACTATGGCTACACCTTC	TRBJ1-2	NA	NA	TRBV20-1
CASRGQGENSPLHF	TGTGCCAGCAGGGGGCAGGGGGAGAATTCACCCCTCCACTTT	TRBJ1-6	TRBD1	many	TRBV25-1
CASSLEVEQDQPQHF	TGTGCCAGCAGCTTAGAGGTGGAGCAAGATCAGCCCCAGCATTTT	TRBJ1-5	NA	many	TRBV7-2
CASSLEQGSGYTF	TGCGCCAGCAGCTTGGAACAGGGGTCTGGCTACACCTTC	TRBJ1-2	TRBD1	many	TRBV5-1
CASSLVPGTSQTGELFF	TGTGCCAGCAGCTTAGTCCCAGGGACTTCTCAAACCGGGGAGCTGTTTTTT	TRBJ2-2	NA	few	TRBV7-6
CASSEGLYNEQFF	TGTGCCAGCAGTGAAGGGCTCTACAATGAGCAGTTCTTC	TRBJ2-1	NA	many	TRBV6-1
CASSLGRAGANVLTF	TGTGCCAGCAGCCTCGGTCGGGCCGGGGCCAACGTCCTGACTTTC	TRBJ2-6	NA	NA	TRBV7-2
CASSERVGYSGNTIYF	TGTGCCAGCAGTGAAAGGGTGGGATACTCTGGAAACACCATATATTTT	TRBJ1-3	NA	NA	TRBV2
CASSSRTSANGELFF	TGCGCCAGCAGCTCGAGGACTAGCGCAAACGGGGAGCTGTTTTTT	TRBJ2-2	TRBD2	many	TRBV5-1
CASSFISGASTDTQYF	TGTGCCAGCAGCTTCATTAGCGGGGCGAGCACAGATACGCAGTATTTT	TRBJ2-3	TRBD2	many	TRBV5-5
CASSLLGNTGELFF	TGCGCCAGCAGCTTGTTAGGGAACACCGGGGAGCTGTTTTTT	TRBJ2-2	NA	many	TRBV5-1
CASTQSANTGELFF	TGTGCCAGCACCCAGAGCGCGAACACCGGGGAGCTGTTTTTT	TRBJ2-2	NA	few	TRBV6-1